The clone carrying this TCR beta chain was observed at least ten times. What it binds is unknown. The observed sequence ends 3 residues before the CDR3 terminus, with the missing tail filled in from the germline J gene. This record belongs to a study of T cell clonality in common variable immunodeficiency. The V gene's germline CDR1 is GTSNPN and CDR2 SVGIG (reference sequence). The junction had 8 bases not matched to a gene; V was cut back by 0 bases and J by 0 bases. The CDR3 contains 17 residues. Control and CVID samples contributed equal amounts of genomic DNA. Assay: immunoSEQ multiplex PCR; the TCRdb copy retains only in-frame clones and omits some. Listed for the sample are roughly 42,000 clones, none seen a single time. Study results and caveats: TCRbeta clonality was increased in CVID versus healthy controls. Shared TCRbeta clones were fewer between CVID subjects than controls.

Sequencing was done on a sample of peripheral blood mononuclear cells. This TCR was recovered from a person between 18 and 69 years old in good health. V usage is TRBV30 and J usage is TRBJ2-3; 8 bases align to TRBD2. This CDR3 reads CAWSVGVAGPSTDTQYF. CDR3 DNA (partial): TGTGCCTGGAGTGTTGGGGTAGCGGGACCTAGCACAGATACG. The full variable domain, completed using reference TRBV30 and TRBJ2-3, is SQTIHQWPATLVQPVGSPLSLECTVEGTSNPNLYWYRQAAGRGLQLLFYSVGIGQISSEVPQNLSASRPQDRQFILSSKKLLLSDSGFYLCAWSVGVAGPSTDTQYFGPGTRLTVL.